This T cell receptor (beta chain) is from a study of blood T cell repertoires in COVID-19. From germline, CDR1 is SGHRS and CDR2 YFSETQ. The length of the CDR3 is 15 residues. Trimming removed 4 bases from V and 3 bases from J; junction bases left unmatched: 8. TCRdb's copy holds only in-frame clones and misses some; the assay was immunoSEQ multiplex PCR. The data show under 550,000 clones, about 90% seen once. The TCR originated in a young man with COVID-19, enrolled during active disease. This chain uses TRBV5-1 with TRBJ2-7, with 9 nucleotides matching TRBD1. The material sequenced was peripheral blood. CDR3 DNA: TGCGCCAGCAGCACCACAGGGGGCAAAAGCTACGAGCAGTACTTC. Protein: CASSTTGGKSYEQYF.